The clone carrying this TCR beta chain has just one count. Its antigen is not identified. Produced via immunoSEQ multiplex PCR; TCRdb's table is partial and in-frame only. The table has tens of thousands of clones, around 80% seen once. This sample was taken from a study of early stage breast cancer tumors. General study findings and limits: Comparing each tissue with blood distinguished tumor from normal in about 90% of the 16 patients. Compared with adjacent normal breast, tumors showed about 2.5-fold denser, more clonal T cells. Unsorted bulk genomic DNA sequencing lacked pairing and functional marker data.

CDR1 is MNHEY and CDR2 is SVGAGI in the germline V gene. The CDR3 length is 15 residues. J was trimmed by 0 bases and V by 2 bases; bases with no gene match: 2. The TCR originated in a person aged 55 to 70 with breast cancer. V and J are TRBV6-5 and TRBJ1-1; 8 bases line up with TRBD1. Sequences were obtained from blood. This chain's CDR3 is CASSYETGVNTEAFF. CDR3 sequence (DNA): TGTGCCAGCAGTTACGAGACAGGGGTGAACACTGAAGCTTTCTTT.